A selection of T cell receptor beta chains follows, all from one sample in a study of cytomegalovirus exposure and HLA in healthy donors. The assay was immunoSEQ multiplex PCR, and TCRdb's table has in-frame clones only and misses some. The profile covers 100,000 to 150,000 clones, with around 80% appearing a single time and more than 1.5% taken by the ten largest. The sample was PBMCs. These receptors all come from a man aged 45-65 years in good health and CMV-seronegative. The CDR3 runs from the conserved cysteine through the conserved F or W. Each record gives: V gene, D gene, J gene, clone size, CDR3 DNA, CDR3 protein. A D gene is named only where the DNA matches it firmly. Some rows mark clone size as missing; the rest say once, few, many or name a class of expanded clone.

v_gene: TRBV19; d_gene: -; j_gene: TRBJ2-1; abundance: -; CDR3nt: TGTGCCAGTGCATTACAGGGGAGGAATGAGCAGTTCTTC; CDR3aa: CASALQGRNEQFF
v_gene: TRBV15; d_gene: -; j_gene: TRBJ1-4; abundance: -; CDR3nt: TGTGCCACCAGCCCCGGGGGGGTTTTTTGGTTCGTTGCAACTAATGAAAAACTGTTTTTT; CDR3aa: CATSPGGVFWFVATNEKLFF
v_gene: TRBV5-4; d_gene: -; j_gene: TRBJ2-5; abundance: -; CDR3nt: TGTGCCAGCAGCTTACAGGGAGAGACCCAGTACTTC; CDR3aa: CASSLQGETQYF
v_gene: TRBV7-2; d_gene: TRBD2; j_gene: TRBJ2-3; abundance: -; CDR3nt: TGTGCCAGCAGCCCATCTAGCGGGGGGTGGGATACGCAGTATTTT; CDR3aa: CASSPSSGGWDTQYF
v_gene: TRBV5-1; d_gene: TRBD1; j_gene: TRBJ2-1; abundance: few; CDR3nt: TGCGCCAGCAGCCCCCGGGACAGGGGATTGTATGAGCAGTTCTTC; CDR3aa: CASSPRDRGLYEQFF
v_gene: TRBV2; d_gene: -; j_gene: TRBJ1-1; abundance: -; CDR3nt: TGTGCCAGCAGTGTGAGGGTCAACGCGGCTGAAGCTTTCTTT; CDR3aa: CASSVRVNAAEAFF
v_gene: TRBV10-3; d_gene: -; j_gene: TRBJ1-1; abundance: -; CDR3nt: TGTGCCATCAGTGGGACAAGTAAGAACACTGAAGCTTTCTTT; CDR3aa: CAISGTSKNTEAFF
v_gene: TRBV5-6; d_gene: -; j_gene: TRBJ2-1; abundance: -; CDR3nt: TGTGCCAGCAGCCAAGGGAGAAACAATGAGCAGTTCTTC; CDR3aa: CASSQGRNNEQFF
v_gene: TRBV5-1; d_gene: -; j_gene: TRBJ1-3; abundance: -; CDR3nt: TGCGCCAGCAGCTTCTCAGGGGCTTCTGGAAACACCATATATTTT; CDR3aa: CASSFSGASGNTIYF
v_gene: TRBV5-5; d_gene: -; j_gene: TRBJ1-1; abundance: -; CDR3nt: TGTGCCAGCAGCTTGGTCGGAGATCTGAACACTGAAGCTTTCTTT; CDR3aa: CASSLVGDLNTEAFF
v_gene: TRBV11-3; d_gene: -; j_gene: TRBJ2-1; abundance: few; CDR3nt: TGTGCCAGCAGCTTAGTTGCAGGGGCCTACAATGAGCAGTTCTTC; CDR3aa: CASSLVAGAYNEQFF